This is a list of T cell receptor beta chains from one sample in a study of T cells in Graves' hyperthyroidism and ophthalmopathy. TCRdb fed the multiplex PCR reads into MiXCR, producing one record per CDR3 protein. The table has fewer than 650,000 distinct CDR3 sequences, about 45% seen once; the top ten hold about two fifths. The material sequenced was peripheral blood or thyroid tissue (not recorded which). The receptors here all came from an adult woman with Graves' disease, either hyperthyroidism or ophthalmopathy (not recorded which). Each CDR3 is given with its conserved first and last residue. The D gene is left open where the match is weak. Rows give clone size only sometimes, using once, few, many, or a class for an expanded clone.

V	J	D	size	CDR3	DNA
TRBV5-1	TRBJ2-2	TRBD1	many	CASSLRQGSTGELFF	TGCGCCAGCAGCTTGCGACAGGGAAGCACCGGGGAGCTGTTTTTT
TRBV7-9	TRBJ2-7	TRBD2	few	CASSSKISSGDSYEQYF	TGTGCCAGCAGCTCGAAAATTTCTAGCGGAGACTCCTACGAGCAGTACTTC
TRBV25-1	TRBJ1-1	NA	NA	CASSAGGPTLSGTEAFF	TGTGCCAGCAGTGCCGGGGGACCTACACTAAGCGGTACTGAAGCTTTCTTT
TRBV11-3	TRBJ1-6	NA	NA	CASSFRDRNNSPLHF	TGTGCCAGCAGCTTTAGAGACAGGAATAATTCACCCCTCCACTTT
TRBV5-1	TRBJ1-2	NA	many	CASSPDSWYGYTF	TGCGCCAGCAGCCCGGACAGCTGGTATGGCTACACCTTC
TRBV12-3/TRBV12-4	TRBJ2-7	TRBD1	many	CASSLRQGGSYEQYF	TGTGCCAGCAGTTTGCGACAGGGGGGTTCCTACGAGCAGTACTTC
TRBV5-1	TRBJ1-1	NA	NA	CASSLEGHPNTEAFF	TGCGCCAGCAGCTTGGAGGGACACCCGAACACTGAAGCTTTCTTT
TRBV28	TRBJ1-5	NA	NA	CAARGYSNQPQHF	TGTGCCGCCAGGGGTTATAGCAATCAGCCCCAGCATTTT
TRBV5-1	TRBJ2-6	TRBD2	NA	CASSLGLAGAYVLTF	TGCGCCAGCAGCTTGGGGCTAGCGGGAGCCTACGTCCTGACTTTC
TRBV2	TRBJ1-5	TRBD1	NA	CASSGGTGGGAQHF	TGTGCCAGCAGTGGGGGGACAGGGGGCGGTGCCCAGCATTTT
TRBV5-5	TRBJ2-5	NA	many	CASSLGPNQETQYF	TGTGCCAGCAGCTTGGGACCTAACCAAGAGACCCAGTACTTC
TRBV5-6	TRBJ1-1	TRBD1	many	CASIARGLNTEAFF	TGTGCCAGCATCGCCAGGGGGCTGAACACTGAAGCTTTCTTT
TRBV5-4	TRBJ2-7	NA	NA	CASSLAFGHLSSYEQYF	TGTGCCAGCAGCTTGGCCTTTGGACATCTATCCTCCTACGAGCAGTACTTC
TRBV7-3	TRBJ2-1	TRBD2	many	CASSPNKTSGRAYEQFF	TGTGCCAGCAGCCCAAACAAGACTAGCGGGAGAGCGTATGAGCAGTTCTTC
TRBV11-1	TRBJ2-7	NA	NA	CASSPLGGEYEQYF	TGTGCCAGCAGCCCACTAGGGGGAGAGTACGAGCAGTACTTC
TRBV4-1	TRBJ2-7	NA	many	CASSQDLWEAAYEQYF	TGCGCCAGCAGCCAAGATCTGTGGGAGGCCGCGTACGAGCAGTACTTC
TRBV7-2	TRBJ1-4	NA	once	CASSSLGLNEKLFF	TGTGCCAGCAGCTCACTAGGGTTGAACGAAAAACTGTTTTTT
TRBV7-2	TRBJ1-2	TRBD1	few	CASSQDRAGGYTF	TGTGCCAGCAGCCAAGACAGGGCAGGTGGCTACACCTTC
TRBV6-5	TRBJ2-5	TRBD2	NA	CASSGTSGTETQYF	TGTGCCAGCAGCGGGACTAGCGGGACAGAGACCCAGTACTTC
TRBV7-2	TRBJ2-7	NA	NA	CASSPLAGQPTYEQYF	TGTGCCAGCAGCCCCCTGGCGGGACAGCCTACCTACGAGCAGTACTTC
TRBV2	TRBJ2-7	NA	NA	CASRDRDSKGSYEQYF	TGTGCCAGCAGGGATCGGGACTCAAAAGGCTCCTACGAGCAGTACTTC
TRBV29-1	TRBJ1-1	NA	many	CSVESRALNTEAFF	TGCAGCGTTGAAAGCAGGGCGTTGAACACTGAAGCTTTCTTT
TRBV15	TRBJ1-4	TRBD1	NA	CATSVTGDGEKLFF	TGTGCCACCAGCGTTACAGGGGACGGAGAAAAACTGTTTTTT
TRBV24-1	TRBJ2-2	TRBD1	once	CATSGTDRGNTGELFF	TGTGCCACCAGTGGCACGGACAGGGGCAACACCGGGGAGCTGTTTTTT
TRBV27	TRBJ1-5	NA	many	CASRPIQGRNQPQHF	TGTGCCAGCAGACCCATACAGGGAAGGAATCAGCCCCAGCATTTT
TRBV12-3/TRBV12-4	TRBJ1-5	TRBD1	NA	CASGRGHSQPQHF	TGTGCCAGCGGTAGGGGGCATAGTCAGCCCCAGCATTTT
TRBV6-1	TRBJ2-7	NA	NA	CASSEYGTASYEQYF	TGTGCCAGCAGTGAATACGGGACGGCCTCCTACGAGCAGTACTTC
TRBV20-1	TRBJ2-2	NA	NA	CSTSGELFF	TGCAGCACCTCCGGGGAGCTGTTTTTT
TRBV29-1	TRBJ2-5	NA	many	CSVEWQVGETQYF	TGCAGCGTTGAATGGCAGGTAGGGGAGACCCAGTACTTC
TRBV28	TRBJ1-5	NA	many	CASSPPQGAYQPQHF	TGTGCCAGCAGTCCCCCCCAGGGCGCATATCAGCCCCAGCATTTT
TRBV29-1	TRBJ2-2	NA	NA	CTTEVANTGELFF	TGCACCACTGAGGTCGCGAACACCGGGGAGCTGTTTTTT
TRBV5-1	TRBJ1-4	TRBD1	many	CASSASGGQNEKLFF	TGCGCCAGCAGCGCCTCAGGGGGCCAAAATGAAAAACTGTTTTTT
TRBV7-9	TRBJ2-6	TRBD2	few	CASSQQGGASGANVLTF	TGTGCCAGCAGCCAGCAGGGAGGGGCTTCTGGGGCCAACGTCCTGACTTTC
TRBV20-1	TRBJ2-6	NA	NA	CSARFRVPGANVLTF	TGCAGTGCTAGGTTCAGGGTCCCCGGGGCCAACGTCCTGACTTTC
TRBV7-2	TRBJ1-6	TRBD1	many	CASSSMGQINSPLHF	TGTGCCAGCAGCTCTATGGGACAGATCAATTCACCCCTCCACTTT
TRBV20-1	TRBJ1-5	NA	few	CSARGELPQHF	TGCAGTGCTAGAGGGGAGCTGCCCCAGCATTTT
TRBV7-9	TRBJ2-2	NA	many	CASRGGTAGSGELFF	TGTGCCAGCAGAGGAGGGACAGCGGGAAGCGGGGAGCTGTTTTTT
TRBV20-1	TRBJ1-2	NA	many	CSARQGDGYTF	TGCAGTGCTAGACAGGGAGATGGCTACACCTTC
TRBV10-3	TRBJ1-2	NA	few	CAISGRGEDGYTF	TGTGCCATCAGTGGTCGGGGAGAGGATGGCTACACCTTC
TRBV5-1	TRBJ1-3	NA	NA	CASSLSGTPSRFSGNTIYF	TGCGCCAGCAGCTTGAGCGGGACACCTTCTAGATTCTCTGGAAACACCATATATTTT
TRBV15	TRBJ1-1	NA	NA	CATSRPTVNTEAFF	TGTGCCACCAGCAGACCGACAGTGAACACTGAAGCTTTCTTT
TRBV24-1	TRBJ2-7	NA	many	CATSGGTPYEQYF	TGTGCCACCAGCGGCGGGACTCCCTACGAGCAGTACTTC
TRBV7-9	TRBJ2-5	TRBD2	few	CASSPPSGGETQYF	TGTGCCAGCAGCCCCCCTAGCGGGGGAGAGACCCAGTACTTC
TRBV5-1	TRBJ2-5	NA	many	CASSLGSDRETQYF	TGCGCCAGCAGCTTGGGTTCGGATCGAGAGACCCAGTACTTC
TRBV2	TRBJ1-3	TRBD1	NA	CASTNRGAGELFSGNTIYF	TGTGCCAGCACTAACAGGGGGGCCGGGGAGCTGTTCTCTGGAAACACCATATATTTT
TRBV7-2	TRBJ2-7	NA	NA	CASSSLGRGYEQYF	TGTGCCAGCAGCTCGTTAGGGAGAGGCTACGAGCAGTACTTC
TRBV29-1	TRBJ2-7	TRBD1	once	CSRQGSSYEQYF	TGCAGCAGACAGGGAAGCTCCTACGAGCAGTACTTC
TRBV25-1	TRBJ2-5	NA	NA	CACSARDPLMETQYF	NA
TRBV7-8	TRBJ1-2	NA	many	CASSKGVLDNYGYTF	TGTGCCAGCAGCAAGGGGGTCCTTGATAACTATGGCTACACCTTC
TRBV14	TRBJ1-6	TRBD1	NA	CASSWDSNSPLHF	TGTGCCAGCAGCTGGGACAGTAATTCACCCCTCCACTTT
TRBV11-2	TRBJ1-4	TRBD1	many	CASGTGNNEKLFF	TGTGCCAGCGGGACAGGGAACAATGAAAAACTGTTTTTT
TRBV19	TRBJ1-2	NA	many	CASGPGIDYGYTF	TGTGCCAGTGGTCCAGGGATCGACTATGGCTACACCTTC
TRBV6-1	TRBJ1-5	NA	NA	CASSEAGRGNQPQHF	TGTGCCAGCAGTGAAGCTGGCAGGGGCAATCAGCCCCAGCATTTT
TRBV7-8	TRBJ2-7	NA	NA	CASSSSMAGHYEQYF	TGTGCCAGCAGCTCCTCGATGGCTGGGCACTACGAGCAGTACTTC
TRBV15	TRBJ1-5	NA	NA	CATSREGLNQPQHF	TGTGCCACCAGCAGAGAGGGGTTAAATCAGCCCCAGCATTTT
TRBV24-1	TRBJ1-2	TRBD1	NA	CASSMKDRALYGYTF	TGTGCCAGTAGTATGAAGGACAGGGCTCTCTATGGCTACACCTTC
TRBV5-6	TRBJ1-1	NA	many	CASSFGLNTEAFF	TGTGCCAGCAGCTTCGGGCTAAACACTGAAGCTTTCTTT